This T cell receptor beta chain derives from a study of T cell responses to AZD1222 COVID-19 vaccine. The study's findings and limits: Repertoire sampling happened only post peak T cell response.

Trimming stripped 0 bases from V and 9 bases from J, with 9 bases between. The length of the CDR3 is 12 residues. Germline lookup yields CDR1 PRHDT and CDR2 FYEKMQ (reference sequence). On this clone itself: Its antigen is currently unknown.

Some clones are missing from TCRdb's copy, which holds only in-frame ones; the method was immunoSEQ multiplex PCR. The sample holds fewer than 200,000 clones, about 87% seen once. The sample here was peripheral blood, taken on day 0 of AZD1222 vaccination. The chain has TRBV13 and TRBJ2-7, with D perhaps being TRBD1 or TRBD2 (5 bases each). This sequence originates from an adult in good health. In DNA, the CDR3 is TGTGCCAGCAGCTTAGGAAGTGGGGGGCAGTACTTC. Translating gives CASSLGSGGQYF.